These 20 T cell receptor beta chains originate from one sample sequenced in a study of blood T cell repertoires in COVID-19. Sequencing was performed with immunoSEQ multiplex PCR; in TCRdb, only in-frame clones are kept and a portion is missing. Altogether hundreds of thousands of clones are present, roughly 86% being singletons, with the ten largest covering 8.5% to 10%. The sequenced material came from PBMCs or T cells enriched from blood (not recorded which). Every receptor here comes from a woman under 30 who had recovered from COVID-19.

The J gene is TRBJ1-1, the V gene TRBV7-8; D is unclear. Germline CDR1 SGHVS, CDR2 FQNEAQ. The CDR3 is made up of 16 amino acids. The germline V and J ends were trimmed by 6 bases and 6 bases, with 23 bases remaining between them. Here the CDR3 DNA reads TGTGCCAGCAGTCTACTGTTGGGAGATGAGTACCCTGAAGCTTTCTTT. Protein: CASSLLLGDEYPEAFF.

This chain joins TRBV19 and TRBJ1-2; D is possibly TRBD1 (5 bases). V was clipped by 4 bases and J by 2 bases, with 14 bases between them. CDR1 is LNHDA and CDR2 is SQIVND in the germline V gene (reference sequence). The CDR3 has 15 amino acids. CDR3 in amino acids: CASSSQQGRNYGYTF. The CDR3 DNA reads as TGTGCCAGTAGTAGTCAGCAGGGTAGAAACTATGGCTACACCTTC.

The chain employs TRBV5-4 and TRBJ2-2; 13 bases align to TRBD2. CDR3 length: 16 residues. After removal of 4 bases from V and 7 bases from J, the junction contained 7 bases not matched to a gene. Germline CDR1 is SGHNT and CDR2 is YYREEE (reference sequence). The CDR3 DNA reads TGTGCCAGCAGCCACGGGACTAGCGGGGCCGGCGGGGAGCTGTTTTTT. It codes for CASSHGTSGAGGELFF.

This sequence joins TRBV3-1 (or the pseudogene TRBV3-2) and TRBJ1-2; 9 positions agree with TRBD1. The CDR3 extends over 16 amino acids. Germline V gene data show CDR1 as LGHDT and CDR2 as YNNKEL (reference sequence). V shed 0 bases and J 6 bases; nucleotides not matched to a gene: 8. CDR3 sequence: CASSQETTGGGDGYTF. The CDR3 DNA follows: TGTGCCAGCAGCCAAGAGACAACAGGGGGCGGTGATGGCTACACCTTC.

This clone has a count of ten or more. This chain links TRBV4-3 with TRBJ1-1, with D unclear. The germline V and J ends were trimmed by 4 bases and 4 bases, with 16 bases remaining between them. Germline assignment: CDR1 LGHNA and CDR2 YSLEER. The CDR3 loop spans 15 amino acids. The CDR3 loop is CASSPSSAYITEAFF. CDR3 sequence (DNA): TGCGCCAGCAGCCCCAGCAGCGCATACATCACTGAAGCTTTCTTT.

The rearrangement uses TRBV9 and TRBJ1-2, with 8 bases that match TRBD1. V shed 3 bases, J shed 3 bases, and the junction held 4 bases outside the gene matches. Germline V CDR1 and CDR2: SGDLS, YYNGEE. The CDR3 is 14 amino acids. CDR3 loop: CASSGDRKYYGYTF. CDR3 nucleotide sequence: TGTGCCAGCAGCGGGGACAGGAAATACTATGGCTACACCTTC.

The V call is TRBV5-4, the J call TRBJ2-3; 9 bases fit TRBD2. Germline values: CDR1 SGHNT, CDR2 YYREEE (reference sequence). The CDR3 extends over 15 amino acids. V lost 2 bases to trimming and J lost 2 bases; unmatched junction nucleotides: 3. The CDR3 sequence: CASSFASGVTDTQYF. The CDR3 DNA reads as TGTGCCAGCAGCTTCGCTAGCGGGGTCACAGATACGCAGTATTTT.

For the CDR3, the DNA is TGTGCCAGTAGTACATCCCGGGGTGGAGAGCAGTACTTC. Amino acid sequence: CASSTSRGGEQYF. The V call is TRBV19, the J call TRBJ2-7; a possible D gene is TRBD2 (5 bases). This CDR3 contains 13 residues. Trimming left V 4 bases short and J 7 bases short, with 14 bases between. Per germline, CDR1 LNHDA and CDR2 SQIVND (reference sequence).

The V call is TRBV2, the J call TRBJ2-2; 11 bases agree with TRBD2. V gave up 3 bases and J gave up 5 bases; unmatched junction bases: 2. CDR1 and CDR2 from the germline V gene are SNHLY and FYNNEI. This CDR3 contains 15 residues. The CDR3 region has the DNA TGTGCCAGCAGTGAGGGACTAGCGGAAACCGGGGAGCTGTTTTTT. The encoded protein is CASSEGLAETGELFF.

This chain joins TRBV19 and TRBJ1-2, with 9 positions matching TRBD1. Per germline, CDR1 LNHDA and CDR2 SQIVND (reference sequence). The CDR3 runs 16 residues. V gave up 3 bases and J gave up 8 bases; unmatched junction bases: 13. CDR3 protein: CASSMGQGSQGEGYTF. In DNA form, the CDR3 reads TGTGCCAGTAGTATGGGACAGGGCAGTCAAGGAGAAGGCTACACCTTC.

This clone was seen at least ten times. This chain connects TRBV10-2 to TRBJ2-1; D gene uncertain. Trimming shortened V by 7 bases and J by 4 bases, and 14 bases separated the two germline ends. Germline CDR1 is WSHSY and CDR2 is SAAADI. The CDR3 covers 14 residues. The CDR3 protein is CASTAARLYNEQFF. The CDR3 bases are TGCGCCAGCACTGCGGCTAGACTGTACAATGAGCAGTTCTTC.

This chain joins TRBV5-4 and TRBJ2-3, with TRBD2 identical over 13 bases. The CDR3 totals 16 residues. Per germline, CDR1 SGHNT and CDR2 YYREEE (reference sequence). The V segment lost 7 bases and the J segment 12 bases; nucleotides outside the gene matches: 17. CDR3: CASGRGTSGTSLPQYF. As DNA, the CDR3 is TGTGCCAGCGGAAGAGGGACTAGCGGGACCAGCCTGCCCCAGTATTTT.

This chain links TRBV11-2 with TRBJ1-1; D is perhaps TRBD1 (6 bases). V lost 0 bases and J 1 base, leaving 12 bases between the germline ends. CDR1 and CDR2 from the germline V gene are SGHAT and FQNNGV. The CDR3 is made up of 16 amino acids. The CDR3 nucleotides read TGTGCCAGCAGCTTAGAACGCTCCAGGGGGAACACTGAAGCTTTCTTT. Protein sequence: CASSLERSRGNTEAFF. The whole variable domain, remainder taken from reference TRBV11-2 and TRBJ1-1, is EAGVAQSPRYKIIEKRQSVAFWCNPISGHATLYWYQQILGQGPKLLIQFQNNGVVDDSQLPKDRFSAERLKGVDSTLKIQPAKLEDSAVYLCASSLERSRGNTEAFFGQGTRLTVV.

The V and J genes are TRBV9 and TRBJ2-1; 9 bases map to TRBD1. Losses at the gene ends were 2 bases for V and 6 bases for J; bases not matched to a gene: 9. This CDR3 has 16 amino acids. Germline V CDR1 and CDR2: SGDLS, YYNGEE. Here the CDR3 reads CASSVNIGTGINEQFF. As DNA, the CDR3 is TGTGCCAGCAGCGTCAACATCGGGACAGGGATCAATGAGCAGTTCTTC.

This rearrangement joins TRBV9 to TRBJ2-7, with a possible D match to TRBD2 (6 bases). Trimming removed 0 bases at V and 3 bases at J, with 13 bases between. Germline lookup yields CDR1 SGDLS and CDR2 YYNGEE. The CDR3 sequence is 15 residues long. The CDR3 sequence: CASSVAGSGVYEQYF. CDR3 DNA: TGTGCCAGCAGCGTAGCTGGGTCGGGGGTCTACGAGCAGTACTTC.

This clone has only a few counts. This chain links TRBV19 with TRBJ1-1; 11 bases line up with TRBD1. CDR1 and CDR2 (germline): LNHDA, SQIVND (reference sequence). Unmatched junction bases numbered 3, after V lost 3 bases and J lost 0 bases. The CDR3 totals 16 residues. The DNA of the CDR3 is TGTGCCAGTAGTATCAGGACAGGGGGCGTGAACACTGAAGCTTTCTTT. It codes for CASSIRTGGVNTEAFF.

This chain joins TRBV5-5 and TRBJ2-7; possible D gene TRBD2, 5 bases. This CDR3 contains 15 residues. Germline V gene data show CDR1 as SGHKS and CDR2 as YYEKEE (reference sequence). The germline V and J ends were trimmed by 0 bases and 4 bases, with 14 bases remaining between them. CDR3 amino acids: CASSLVDGIGYEQYF. The CDR3 DNA is TGTGCCAGCAGCTTGGTTGACGGGATCGGGTACGAGCAGTACTTC.

The V gene is TRBV11-2, the J gene TRBJ1-3; D is perhaps TRBD1 (5 bases). This CDR3 spans 16 amino acids. V was pared by 8 bases and J by 1 base, with 18 bases between. Germline loops: CDR1 SGHAT, CDR2 FQNNGV. Written as DNA, the CDR3 is TGTGCCAGCGGGGCTAACCGGGACTCTTCTGGAAACACCATATATTTT. This translates into CASGANRDSSGNTIYF.

The chain links TRBV19 to TRBJ1-2; 9 nucleotides agree with TRBD1. V was clipped by 5 bases and J by 8 bases; unmatched bases: 9. The CDR3 spans 14 residues. From germline, CDR1 is LNHDA and CDR2 SQIVND (reference sequence). CDR3 sequence (DNA): TGTGCCAGTAGTTTGCAACAGGGGGCAGGCGGCTACACCTTC. This sequence encodes CASSLQQGAGGYTF. Drawing the rest from reference TRBV19 and TRBJ1-2, the complete variable domain is DGGITQSPKYLFRKEGQNVTLSCEQNLNHDAMYWYRQDPGQGLRLIYYSQIVNDFQKGDIAEGYSVSREKKESFPLTVTSAQKNPTAFYLCASSLQQGAGGYTFGSGTRLTVV.

The chain links TRBV5-6 to TRBJ2-7; tentative D call: TRBD1 (5 bases). The CDR3 loop spans 16 amino acids. Looked up from germline, CDR1 is SGHDT and CDR2 is YYEEEE. Trimming pared 3 bases from V and 7 bases from J, leaving 23 bases between. The CDR3 reads CASSSIDQGLRREQYF. The CDR3 region has the DNA TGTGCCAGCAGCTCCATAGACCAGGGTCTTCGTCGGGAGCAGTACTTC.